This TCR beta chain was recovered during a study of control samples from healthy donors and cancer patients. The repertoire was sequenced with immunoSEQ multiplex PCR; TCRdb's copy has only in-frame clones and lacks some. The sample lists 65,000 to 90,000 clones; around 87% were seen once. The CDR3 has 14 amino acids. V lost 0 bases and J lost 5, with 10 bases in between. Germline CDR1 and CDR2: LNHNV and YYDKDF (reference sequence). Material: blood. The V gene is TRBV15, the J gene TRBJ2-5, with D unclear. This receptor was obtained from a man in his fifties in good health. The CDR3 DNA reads TGTGCCACCAGCAGAGACACCCAGAGGGAGACCCAGTACTTC. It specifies CATSRDTQRETQYF.